Listed here are 7 T cell receptor beta chains from one sample, sequenced in a study of CD8 T cells in Susac syndrome. The RNA input was about 0.5 to 1 ug, and it was reverse transcribed with random hexamers. TCRdb re-derived calls from the immunoSEQ multiplex PCR reads in MiXCR, one entry per CDR3 protein. The sample shows some 240,000 distinct CDR3 sequences, around 96% of them seen only once. Sequenced sample: CD4+ T cells from PBMCs. The receptor source for this set is a human donor with Susac syndrome.

The chain recombines TRBV12-3 or TRBV12-4 with TRBJ2-3, with D unresolved. CDR3 length equals 12 residues. Trimming stripped 1 base from V and 9 bases from J, with 8 bases between. The chain's CDR3 is CASSLDAITQYF. DNA for the CDR3: TGTGCCAGCAGTTTAGACGCCATCACGCAGTATTTT.

This chain connects TRBV5-1 to TRBJ1-5; TRBD1 aligns across 9 bases. V lost 4 bases, J lost 4 bases, and 6 bases stayed unmatched. In germline, CDR1 is SGHRS, CDR2 YFSETQ. The CDR3 totals 15 residues. The CDR3 region has the DNA TGCGCCAGCAGCCTATCCGGGACAGGGAATCAGCCCCAGCATTTT. Its protein product is CASSLSGTGNQPQHF. Variable domain in full (rest from reference TRBV5-1 and TRBJ1-5): KAGVTQTPRYLIKTRGQQVTLSCSPISGHRSVSWYQQTPGQGLQFLFEYFSETQRNKGNFPGRFSGRQFSNSRSEMNVSTLELGDSALYLCASSLSGTGNQPQHFGDGTRLSIL.

The chain couples TRBV12-3 or TRBV12-4 to TRBJ2-3; 10 bases fit TRBD2. The CDR3 is 19 residues long. V shed 3 bases and J 2 bases; nucleotides not matched to a gene: 14. CDR3 DNA: TGTGCCAGCAGTTTCCGGGCTAGCGGGAGTGTCGGCCTCACAGATACGCAGTATTTT. This gives the protein CASSFRASGSVGLTDTQYF.

This clonotype has just one count. The chain links TRBV5-1 to TRBJ2-3, with D perhaps matching TRBD1 (8 bases). V was cut by 4 bases and J by 5 bases, with 14 bases left in between. Germline-derived CDR1 and CDR2 are SGHRS and YFSETQ. The CDR3 length is 14 residues. As DNA, the CDR3 is TGCGCCAGCAGCGTAAACAGGGGGGGAGATACGCAGTATTTT. Translation: CASSVNRGGDTQYF.

V gene TRBV9 combines with J gene TRBJ2-5; 8 positions match TRBD1. There are 15 residues in the CDR3. Germline trimming cut 0 bases from V and 8 bases from J; bases unmatched to any gene: 9. The V gene's germline CDR1 is SGDLS and CDR2 YYNGEE. The CDR3 sequence: CASSVALGQGDTQYF. The DNA of the CDR3 is TGTGCCAGCAGCGTAGCCCTAGGACAGGGTGACACCCAGTACTTC.

The chain uses TRBV9 and TRBJ2-2; the D gene is possibly TRBD2 (5 bases). Germline CDR1 and CDR2: SGDLS and YYNGEE. Trimming took 2 bases from V and 5 from J, leaving 13 bases between them. The CDR3 runs to 15 residues. DNA for the CDR3: TGTGCCAGCAGCGTCTCTGGGAGCACGACCGGGGAGCTGTTTTTT. Its translation: CASSVSGSTTGELFF. Combining the CDR3 with reference TRBV9 and TRBJ2-2 gives the whole variable domain DSGVTQTPKHLITATGQRVTLRCSPRSGDLSVYWYQQSLDQGLQFLIQYYNGEERAKGNILERFSAQQFPDLHSELNLSSLELGDSALYFCASSVSGSTTGELFFGEGSRLTVL.

The count of this clonotype is one. CDR3 nucleotides: TGTGCCAGCAGCCGGGAGGTGGGGAGTGAAGCTTTCTTT. Its translation: CASSREVGSEAFF. The genes are TRBV7-9 and TRBJ1-1, with D uncertain. The V end lost 5 bases, the J end lost 7 bases, and 14 bases lay between the germline ends. Germline V gene sequence: CDR1 SEHNR, CDR2 FQNEAQ (reference sequence). This CDR3 has 13 residues.